Each of the 22 T cell receptor beta chains below was sequenced from the same sample in a study of blood T cell repertoires in COVID-19. Data came from immunoSEQ multiplex PCR; TCRdb stores just in-frame clones and leaves some out. The repertoire consists of roughly 150,000 clones, with roughly 86% occurring once and the leading ten covering around 5.4%. Sequencing was performed on peripheral blood. The receptors originated from a human donor in a cohort sampled during active COVID-19.

This clone was detected ten times or more. The chain employs TRBV5-6 and TRBJ2-3; tentatively, D is TRBD2 (5 bases). This CDR3 is 16 amino acids long. Germline-derived CDR1 and CDR2 are SGHDT and YYEEEE. V lost 3 bases, J lost 3 bases, and 17 bases lay in between. The CDR3 here is CASSWRPGVKTDTQYF. In DNA, the CDR3 is TGTGCCAGCAGCTGGAGGCCCGGGGTAAAGACAGATACGCAGTATTTT.

The chain has TRBV5-1 and TRBJ1-3; possibly TRBD1 for D (5 bases). Trimming left V 0 bases short and J 2 bases short, with 12 bases between. The CDR3 sequence is 16 residues long. Germline CDR1 SGHRS, CDR2 YFSETQ. CDR3 nucleotides: TGCGCCAGCAGCTTGGCCGAGGTGACAGCTGGAAACACCATATATTTT. Protein sequence: CASSLAEVTAGNTIYF. The full variable domain, in which reference TRBV5-1 and TRBJ1-3 provide the parts outside the CDR3, is KAGVTQTPRYLIKTRGQQVTLSCSPISGHRSVSWYQQTPGQGLQFLFEYFSETQRNKGNFPGRFSGRQFSNSRSEMNVSTLELGDSALYLCASSLAEVTAGNTIYFGEGSWLTVV.

The CDR3 DNA sequence: TGTGCCTGGGGCCCCGGGACAGGAAACACTGAAGCTTTCTTT. Translation gives CAWGPGTGNTEAFF. This chain links TRBV30 with TRBJ1-1, with 8 positions matching TRBD1. CDR3 length: 14 residues. V shed 5 bases and J 2 bases; nucleotides not matched to a gene: 7. Germline V lookup: CDR1 GTSNPN, CDR2 SVGIG (reference sequence). The full variable domain, with the rest looked up from reference TRBV30 and TRBJ1-1, is SQTIHQWPATLVQPVGSPLSLECTVEGTSNPNLYWYRQAAGRGLQLLFYSVGIGQISSEVPQNLSASRPQDRQFILSSKKLLLSDSGFYLCAWGPGTGNTEAFFGQGTRLTVV.

A single count supports this clone. CDR3 in DNA: TGCGCCAGCAGGACTAGCGGGGGCCCACGCCCGGGATACTTC. Amino acids: CASRTSGGPRPGYF. The V call is TRBV5-1, the J call TRBJ2-7; 12 bases map to TRBD2. The germline V gene encodes CDR1 SGHRS and CDR2 YFSETQ. V dropped 5 bases and J dropped 13; count of bases not matched to a gene: 13. The CDR3 runs to 14 residues.

CDR3 in amino acids: CASSLTGGTEAFF. The CDR3 coding sequence is TGCGCCAGCAGCTTGACAGGGGGCACTGAAGCTTTCTTT. This sequence joins TRBV5-1 and TRBJ1-1; 8 positions match TRBD1. Trimming at V came to 1 base and at J to 4 bases, leaving 0 bases not matched to a gene. CDR1 and CDR2 from the germline V gene are SGHRS and YFSETQ. The CDR3 length is 13 residues.

In this sample, this clone turned up once. The CDR3 loop is CASSANSGVGTGELFF. In DNA form, the CDR3 reads TGTGCCAGCAGTGCCAATAGCGGGGTGGGCACCGGGGAGCTGTTTTTT. The rearrangement uses TRBV6-1 and TRBJ2-2; 8 nucleotides match TRBD2. In germline, CDR1 is MNHNS, CDR2 SASEGT. The ends lost 4 bases at V and 4 bases at J; junction bases unmatched: 8. The CDR3 runs 16 residues.

This clone was picked up one time. The chain joins TRBV25-1 to TRBJ1-2, with D unresolved. V was clipped by 2 bases and J by 3 bases, with 7 bases between them. CDR1 is MGHDK, CDR2 SYGVNS, per germline. CDR3 length equals 13 residues. In nucleotides, the CDR3 is TGTGCCAGCAGTGAAGGTCAGGACTATGGCTACACCTTC. It specifies CASSEGQDYGYTF.

The V gene is TRBV13, the J gene TRBJ1-4; possibly TRBD1 for D (6 bases). V was trimmed by 5 bases and J by 6 bases, leaving 13 bases between them. Germline-derived CDR1 and CDR2 are PRHDT and FYEKMQ (reference sequence). This CDR3 has 14 residues. The CDR3 DNA sequence: TGTGCCAGCAGCACCGCAGGGGTTCATGAAAAACTGTTTTTT. Its protein product is CASSTAGVHEKLFF.

J is TRBJ2-7 and V is TRBV2; D is uncertain. The CDR3 has 14 residues. Germline V CDR1 and CDR2: SNHLY, FYNNEI. The ends were cut back, 4 bases at V and 0 bases at J, with 10 bases in the middle. The CDR3 loop reads CASSVSYSSYEQYF. For the CDR3, the DNA is TGTGCCAGCAGTGTTTCTTACAGCTCCTACGAGCAGTACTTC.

This clone was recorded many times. This chain connects TRBV5-1 to TRBJ2-1; the match to TRBD1 covers 7 bases. V was clipped by 0 bases and J by 6 bases; unmatched bases: 6. This CDR3 region has 15 residues. Germline V lookup: CDR1 SGHRS, CDR2 YFSETQ. DNA for the CDR3: TGCGCCAGCAGCTTGGACAGGGGTGCTCTCAATGAGCAGTTCTTC. Translated, it gives CASSLDRGALNEQFF.

The V and J genes are TRBV18 and TRBJ1-4, with 7 bases fitting TRBD1. This CDR3 is 15 amino acids long. Germline trimming cut 6 bases from V and 8 bases from J; bases unmatched to any gene: 12. Germline V lookup: CDR1 KGHSH, CDR2 LQKENI. CDR3 nucleotides: TGTGCCAGCTCGCAGGACGTAGGGGGCGGCGAAAAACTGTTTTTT. Amino acid sequence: CASSQDVGGGEKLFF.

The V gene is TRBV15, the J gene TRBJ1-1; no firm D call. In germline, CDR1 is LNHNV, CDR2 YYDKDF (reference sequence). V was trimmed by 1 base and J by 6 bases, leaving 9 bases between them. This CDR3 is 13 amino acids long. The CDR3 coding sequence is TGTGCCACCAGCAGAGTTACCGGGTCTGAAGCTTTCTTT. Translating gives CATSRVTGSEAFF.

The rearrangement links TRBV11-2 to TRBJ1-4; 8 bases match TRBD1. The CDR3 sequence is 15 residues long. V lost 5 bases, J lost 2 bases, and 4 bases stayed unmatched. CDR1 and CDR2 from the germline V gene are SGHAT and FQNNGV. The CDR3 protein is CASSVRDRTNEKLFF. In DNA form, the CDR3 reads TGTGCCAGCAGCGTCCGGGACAGGACTAATGAAAAACTGTTTTTT. Using reference TRBV11-2 and TRBJ1-4 for the parts outside the CDR3, the full variable domain is EAGVAQSPRYKIIEKRQSVAFWCNPISGHATLYWYQQILGQGPKLLIQFQNNGVVDDSQLPKDRFSAERLKGVDSTLKIQPAKLEDSAVYLCASSVRDRTNEKLFFGSGTQLSVL.

With respect to this clone: A read error may be the cause here, since a much bigger clone is one base away. This sequence joins TRBV3-1 (or the pseudogene TRBV3-2) and TRBJ2-7, with D uncertain. CDR1 and CDR2 from the germline V gene are LGHDT and YNNKEL (reference sequence). There are 12 residues in the CDR3. Trimming took off 3 bases at V and 0 bases at J, with 3 bases between the two ends. This CDR3 is CASSQSSYEQYF. CDR3 DNA: TGTGCCAGCAGCCAGAGCTCCTACGAGCAGTACTTC.

The chain combines TRBV3-1 (or the pseudogene TRBV3-2) with TRBJ2-3; TRBD2 aligns across 8 bases. The V and J ends lost 4 bases and 2 bases, in that order; junction bases with no gene match: 8. The CDR3 covers 16 residues. Germline loops: CDR1 LGHDT, CDR2 YNNKEL (reference sequence). The CDR3 is CASSPRGAGDTDTQYF. The CDR3 DNA reads TGTGCCAGCAGCCCGAGGGGAGCGGGGGACACAGATACGCAGTATTTT.

The chain is built from TRBV4-1 and TRBJ2-5, with 15 bases matching TRBD2. The CDR3 is 16 residues long. V lost 3 bases and J lost 4; bases outside the gene matches: 3. Germline CDR1 reads MGHRA; CDR2 reads YSYEKL. CDR3 in DNA: TGCGCCAGCAGCCAGGGGGGACTAGCGGGAGGAGAGACCCAGTACTTC. Translating gives CASSQGGLAGGETQYF.

This sequence joins TRBV7-2 and TRBJ1-1; D is perhaps TRBD1 (6 bases). The CDR3 is made up of 14 amino acids. V shed 6 bases and J shed 2 bases, with 13 bases lying between them. CDR1 is SGHTA, CDR2 FQGNSA, per germline. CDR3 sequence (DNA): TGTGCCAGCAGTCCGGACAGTCTAAACACTGAAGCTTTCTTT. It codes for CASSPDSLNTEAFF.

CDR3 in DNA: TGTGCCAGCAGCCAAGATCCAGGACAGCAACTGCGACGAGGGGGCTACACCTTC. As protein: CASSQDPGQQLRRGGYTF. The chain has TRBV3-1 (or the pseudogene TRBV3-2) and TRBJ1-2; weak D call: TRBD1 (6 bases). Germline V gives CDR1 LGHDT, CDR2 YNNKEL (reference sequence). Trimming pared 0 bases from V and 8 bases from J, leaving 25 bases between. The CDR3 loop spans 18 amino acids.

This clone was seen just once. The chain links TRBV28 to TRBJ1-1; 10 bases agree with TRBD1. Looked up from germline, CDR1 is MDHEN and CDR2 is SYDVKM. CDR3 length: 16 amino acids. Unmatched junction bases numbered 8, after V lost 2 bases and J lost 5 bases. This chain's CDR3 is CASSLAGQGQKTEAFF. CDR3 coding DNA: TGTGCCAGCAGTTTAGCGGGACAGGGGCAAAAAACTGAAGCTTTCTTT. Using reference TRBV28 and TRBJ1-1 for the parts outside the CDR3, the full variable domain is DVKVTQSSRYLVKRTGEKVFLECVQDMDHENMFWYRQDPGLGLRLIYFSYDVKMKEKGDIPEGYSVSREKKERFSLILESASTNQTSMYLCASSLAGQGQKTEAFFGQGTRLTVV.

The CDR3 DNA is TGTGCCAGCAGCCCCTGGACTAGCGGGACCACAGATACGCAGTATTTT. It is translated as CASSPWTSGTTDTQYF. This chain links TRBV9 with TRBJ2-3, with TRBD2 matching 12 bases. The germline CDR1 and CDR2 sequences are SGDLS and YYNGEE. The ends lost 4 bases at V and 2 bases at J; junction bases unmatched: 5. This CDR3 is 16 amino acids long.

The chain carries TRBV11-3 and TRBJ2-7; D might be TRBD2 (5 bases). Looked up from germline, CDR1 is SGHNT and CDR2 is YENEEA. V was trimmed by 7 bases and J by 1 base, leaving 11 bases between them. The CDR3 has 13 amino acids. For the CDR3, the DNA is TGTGCCAGCAAATTCCGGGGATCCTACGAGCAGTACTTC. Amino acid sequence: CASKFRGSYEQYF.

This chain connects TRBV5-4 to TRBJ2-3, with D tentatively TRBD1 (6 bases). V lost 4 bases to trimming and J lost 5 bases, with 23 bases between them. Germline V CDR1 and CDR2: SGHNT, YYREEE (reference sequence). The CDR3 has 17 amino acids. CDR3 sequence (DNA): TGTGCCAGCAGCGCCCAAATCAGGGGCGCTGGGAAAGATACGCAGTATTTT. Residues: CASSAQIRGAGKDTQYF.